This T cell receptor delta chain emerged from a study of gamma-delta T cells after stem cell transplantation. This clone was recorded a few times. The protein TCRdb gives is from a much larger clone and does not agree with this DNA's translation at residue 18, likely a read error; the protein shown here comes from the DNA. TCRdb applied CATT to the RT-PCR reads for clone calling. The profile covers around 390 delta-chain clones, with about a fifth appearing a single time and around 70% taken by the ten largest. Germline V gives CDR1 GEAIGNYY, CDR2 EKD. The CDR3 spans 23 residues. The sequence came from a human donor. It is not recorded whose cells these are; they may come from a transplant donor. The specimen was gamma-delta T cells. The V and J genes are TRDV2 and TRDJ3; TRDD3 matches 12 bases. This CDR3 is CACDTASYWGIPPSSWDARQMFF. In DNA, the CDR3 is TGTGCCTGTGACACCGCCTCGTACTGGGGGATACCACCTAGCTCCTGGGACGCCCGACAGATGTTTTTC.